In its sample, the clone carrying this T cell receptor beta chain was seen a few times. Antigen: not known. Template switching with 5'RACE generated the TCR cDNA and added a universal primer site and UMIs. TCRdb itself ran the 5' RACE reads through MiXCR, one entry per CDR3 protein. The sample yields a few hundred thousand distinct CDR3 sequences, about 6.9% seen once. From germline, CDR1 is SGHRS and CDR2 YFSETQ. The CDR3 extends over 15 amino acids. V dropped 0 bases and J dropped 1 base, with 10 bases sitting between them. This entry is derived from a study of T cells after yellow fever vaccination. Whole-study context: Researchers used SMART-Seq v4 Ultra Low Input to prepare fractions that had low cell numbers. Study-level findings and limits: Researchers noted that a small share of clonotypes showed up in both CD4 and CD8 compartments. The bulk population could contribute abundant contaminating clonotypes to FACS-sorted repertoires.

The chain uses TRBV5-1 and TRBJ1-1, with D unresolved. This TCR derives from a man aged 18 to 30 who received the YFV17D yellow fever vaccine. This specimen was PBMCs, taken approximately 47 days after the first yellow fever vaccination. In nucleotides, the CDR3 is TGCGCCAGCAGCTTGGCCGGCAGAAGGAACACTGAAGCTTTCTTT. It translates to CASSLAGRRNTEAFF.